Listed here are 18 T cell receptor beta chains from one sample, sequenced in a study of response to subunit inactivated influenza vaccine. One entry per CDR3 protein, called by TCRdb with MiXCR from the RT-PCR reads. The sample carries about 520,000 distinct CDR3 sequences, less than 7.5% recorded once. Sequences were derived from PBMCs from blood, sampled about 23 months after vaccination. The receptors derive from a man aged 50 to 75 who received an inactivated influenza vaccine.

The chain uses TRBV6-2 or TRBV6-3 and TRBJ2-5; D is perhaps TRBD2 (6 bases). Trimming took 5 bases from V and 4 from J, leaving 20 bases between them. The CDR3 is 16 residues long. CDR1 is MNHEY and CDR2 is SVGEGT in the germline V gene. CDR3 in DNA: TGTGCCAGCAGTAACTGGGGCACCGCGGGACGAGAGACCCAGTACTTC. This sequence encodes CASSNWGTAGRETQYF.

This clonotype was counted only a few times. The rearrangement links TRBV9 to TRBJ2-1; TRBD2 is a possible D gene (6 bases). The ends were cut back, 3 bases at V and 11 bases at J, with 15 bases in the middle. This CDR3 has 13 residues. CDR1 and CDR2 (germline): SGDLS, YYNGEE. The CDR3 loop is CASSARGALKQFF. In DNA, the CDR3 is TGTGCCAGCAGCGCTCGCGGGGCGCTGAAGCAGTTCTTC.

V usage is TRBV9 and J usage is TRBJ1-6, with 7 bases that match TRBD1. Germline CDR1 SGDLS, CDR2 YYNGEE. The ends lost 2 bases at V and 6 bases at J; junction bases unmatched: 5. The CDR3 spans 15 residues. This CDR3 is CASSVTGLINSPLHF. In DNA form, the CDR3 reads TGTGCCAGCAGCGTGACAGGGCTAATTAATTCACCCCTCCACTTT.

This clonotype showed up many times. The chain links TRBV2 to TRBJ1-4, with D perhaps TRBD1 (5 bases). Trimming took off 8 bases at V and 4 bases at J, with 14 bases between the two ends. The CDR3 consists of 14 residues. The germline CDR1 and CDR2 sequences are SNHLY and FYNNEI. The CDR3 region is CASGSGRYNEKLFF. CDR3 bases: TGTGCCAGCGGTTCGGGACGGTATAATGAAAAACTGTTTTTT.

This clonotype turned up a few times. The chain combines TRBV6-1 with TRBJ2-6; D gene ambiguous. The CDR3 has 15 amino acids. Germline CDR1 reads MNHNS; CDR2 reads SASEGT. The V end lost 10 bases, the J end lost 0 bases, and 13 bases lay between the germline ends. CDR3 sequence reads: CATKGHHSGANVLTF. For the CDR3, the DNA is TGTGCCACCAAAGGGCACCACTCTGGGGCCAACGTCCTGACTTTC.

This clonotype was seen more than once but under ten times. The J gene is TRBJ2-3, the V gene TRBV7-2; D tentatively fits TRBD1 or TRBD2 (5 bases each). V lost 5 bases and J 0 bases, leaving 15 bases between the germline ends. Germline CDR1 is SGHTA and CDR2 is FQGNSA. This CDR3 is built from 16 residues. The CDR3: CASSMGPMTSTDTQYF. CDR3 DNA: TGTGCCAGCAGCATGGGACCCATGACAAGCACAGATACGCAGTATTTT.

There are many counts of this clonotype. This chain connects TRBV5-6 to TRBJ2-7; 7 bases map to TRBD2. Germline lookup yields CDR1 SGHDT and CDR2 YYEEEE. V shed 0 bases and J 3 bases; nucleotides not matched to a gene: 6. The CDR3 covers 15 residues. This CDR3 reads CASSLGGAGNYEQYF. The DNA of the CDR3 is TGTGCCAGCAGCTTGGGTGGAGCGGGGAACTACGAGCAGTACTTC.

This clonotype appeared a few times. The gene calls are TRBV4-3 and TRBJ1-2; D is uncertain. V gave up 1 base and J gave up 4 bases, with 13 bases separating them. The CDR3 is 15 amino acids. The germline CDR1 and CDR2 sequences are LGHNA and YSLEER. CDR3 DNA sequence: TGCGCCAGCAGCCAAGCGGCCTTTGCGTCCTATGGCTACACCTTC. This codes for CASSQAAFASYGYTF.

The J gene is TRBJ1-5, the V gene TRBV4-2; D unclear. The CDR3 runs 16 residues. V was clipped by 0 bases and J by 0 bases, with 9 bases between them. Per the germline V gene, CDR1 is LGHNA and CDR2 is YNFKEQ. For the CDR3, the DNA is TGTGCCAGCAGCCAAGAACAAACCTATAGCAATCAGCCCCAGCATTTT. It encodes CASSQEQTYSNQPQHF.

V is TRBV7-9 and J is TRBJ1-2; 11 nucleotides align to TRBD1. The CDR3 spans 16 residues. The germline V gene encodes CDR1 SEHNR and CDR2 FQNEAQ (reference sequence). V gave up 5 bases and J gave up 0 bases; unmatched junction bases: 5. In DNA form, the CDR3 reads TGTGCCAGCAGCCCTGCGGGACAGGGGGCTAACTATGGCTACACCTTC. Encoded protein: CASSPAGQGANYGYTF.

This clonotype has a count of ten or more. The chain recombines TRBV28 with TRBJ2-7; 7 bases match TRBD2. This CDR3 has 14 amino acids. Losses at the gene ends were 6 bases for V and 2 bases for J; bases not matched to a gene: 7. The germline V gene has CDR1 MDHEN and CDR2 SYDVKM. In DNA form, the CDR3 reads TGTGCCAGCAGGGGGAGGGCCAGTCCCTACGAGCAGTACTTC. As protein: CASRGRASPYEQYF.

By its share, this clonotype is medium-sized. The rearrangement links TRBV12-3 or TRBV12-4 to TRBJ1-2; tentatively, D is TRBD1 (5 bases). This CDR3 is 12 amino acids long. V lost 4 bases and J lost 7, with 10 bases in between. CDR3 residues: CASSSQVIGYTF. In nucleotides, the CDR3 is TGTGCCAGCAGTTCACAGGTTATTGGCTACACCTTC.

This clonotype was found a few times. The chain joins TRBV4-3 to TRBJ1-2, with D perhaps matching TRBD1 (5 bases). Per germline, CDR1 LGHNA and CDR2 YSLEER. CDR3 length equals 15 residues. Trimming left V 1 base short and J 1 base short, with 10 bases between. This chain's CDR3 is CASSQARGFNYGYTF. DNA of the CDR3: TGCGCCAGCAGCCAAGCACGGGGCTTTAACTATGGCTACACCTTC.

This clonotype appeared a few times. V gene TRBV11-3 combines with J gene TRBJ2-1; D uncertain. V lost 5 bases and J 6 bases, leaving 14 bases between the germline ends. From germline, CDR1 is SGHNT and CDR2 YENEEA. This CDR3 contains 14 residues. The CDR3 bases are TGTGCCAGCAGCCCCGGGTTGACGAGCAATGAGCAGTTCTTC. This codes for CASSPGLTSNEQFF.

V is TRBV30 and J is TRBJ2-1; D unclear. The CDR3 runs to 13 residues. Germline V gives CDR1 GTSNPN, CDR2 SVGIG (reference sequence). Trimming removed 4 bases at V and 0 bases at J, with 7 bases between. CDR3 sequence (DNA): TGTGCCTGGACGGACGTCTCCTACAATGAGCAGTTCTTC. Translated, it gives CAWTDVSYNEQFF.

This clonotype showed up just a few times. The rearrangement links TRBV7-2 to TRBJ1-1, with D perhaps matching TRBD1 (6 bases). CDR3 length: 13 residues. Germline values: CDR1 SGHTA, CDR2 FQGNSA. The V gene lost 5 bases and the J gene lost 3 bases, with 10 bases spanning the gap. The CDR3 nucleotides read TGTGCCAGCAGCGTTACAGGGTACACTGAAGCTTTCTTT. It specifies CASSVTGYTEAFF.

The rearrangement uses TRBV21-1 and TRBJ1-2; TRBD1 is taken as the D call from the table, unchecked against the DNA. TRBV21-1 is a documented pseudogene. The CDR3 consists of 16 residues. The CDR3 DNA follows: TGTGCCAGCAGCAAAGCGAGGGACAGAATTAACTATGGCTACACCTTC. This sequence encodes CASSKARDRINYGYTF.

The chain joins TRBV19 to TRBJ1-1; D is possibly TRBD1 (6 bases). This CDR3 comprises 14 residues. Germline assignment: CDR1 LNHDA and CDR2 SQIVND (reference sequence). V lost 6 bases, J lost 1 base, and 12 bases lay in between. The CDR3 DNA reads TGTGCCAGTAGAGCACAGGGAACGAACACTGAAGCTTTCTTT. This codes for CASRAQGTNTEAFF.